A selection of T cell receptor beta chains follows, all from one sample in a study of blood T cell repertoires in COVID-19. Sequencing used immunoSEQ multiplex PCR; TCRdb keeps in-frame clones, though not all of them. This table holds about 220,000 clones, 87% found once. The sequenced sample was peripheral blood. All receptors come from a man aged 40-49 years with active or convalescent COVID-19. Each CDR3 is given with its conserved first and last residue. A D gene is named only where the DNA matches it firmly.

D gene,V gene,J gene,CDR3 protein,CDR3 DNA
NA,TRBV7-3,TRBJ1-1,CASSLKKVTTETFF,TGTGCCAGCAGCTTAAAAAAGGTCACTACCGAAACTTTCTTT
TRBD2,TRBV9,TRBJ2-1,CASSVGLAGGRNNEQFF,TGTGCCAGCAGCGTGGGACTAGCGGGAGGGCGTAACAATGAGCAGTTCTTC
TRBD2,TRBV3-1/TRBV3-2,TRBJ2-7,CASSQKLAGGLSYEQYF,TGTGCCAGCAGCCAAAAACTAGCGGGAGGGCTCTCCTACGAGCAGTACTTC
NA,TRBV19,TRBJ1-1,CASSPLGVPEAFF,TGTGCCAGTAGTCCCCTAGGAGTACCTGAAGCTTTCTTT
NA,TRBV10-3,TRBJ2-1,CAISESTGNYNEQFF,TGTGCCATCAGTGAGTCAACAGGGAACTACAATGAGCAGTTCTTC
NA,TRBV6-5,TRBJ2-7,CASRRQAVGYEQYF,TGTGCCAGCAGGAGACAGGCTGTGGGGTACGAGCAGTACTTC
TRBD1,TRBV27,TRBJ2-1,CASSLTAGGRNEQFF,TGTGCCAGCAGTTTAACGGCAGGGGGCAGGAATGAGCAGTTCTTC
NA,TRBV30,TRBJ1-5,CAWSVPWAGNQPQHF,TGTGCCTGGAGTGTCCCATGGGCAGGCAATCAGCCCCAGCATTTT
TRBD1,TRBV6-6,TRBJ1-5,CASSRTGTGGSNQPQHF,TGTGCCAGCAGTCGGACCGGGACAGGGGGATCAAATCAGCCCCAGCATTTT
NA,TRBV19,TRBJ1-5,CASSSYRLGDQPQHF,TGTGCCAGTAGTTCCTACCGACTAGGGGATCAGCCCCAGCATTTT